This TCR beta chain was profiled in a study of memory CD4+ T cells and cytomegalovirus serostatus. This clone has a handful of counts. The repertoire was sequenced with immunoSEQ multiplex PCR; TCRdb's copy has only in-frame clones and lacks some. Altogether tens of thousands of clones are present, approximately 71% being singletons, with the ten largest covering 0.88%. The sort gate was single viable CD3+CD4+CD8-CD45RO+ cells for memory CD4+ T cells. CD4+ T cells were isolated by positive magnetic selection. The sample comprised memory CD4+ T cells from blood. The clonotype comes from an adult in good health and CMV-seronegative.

CDR3 DNA sequence: TGTGCCTGGAGTGTAGGACTAGCGGGAGTATCCGAGCAGTACTTC. It specifies CAWSVGLAGVSEQYF. The chain has TRBV30 and TRBJ2-7, with 13 nucleotides matching TRBD2. The germline V gene encodes CDR1 GTSNPN and CDR2 SVGIG (reference sequence). V gave up 0 bases and J gave up 6 bases; unmatched junction bases: 5. This CDR3 region has 15 residues.